These 5 T cell receptor beta chains were all obtained from the same sample, sequenced in a study of response to subunit inactivated influenza vaccine. Each CDR3 protein gets one entry after TCRdb re-called the RT-PCR reads with MiXCR. The sample gives 500,000 to 600,000 distinct CDR3 sequences, approximately 11% of which show up once; 11% is in the top ten. The data were also submitted as part of a second study, on T cells expressing NK-cell markers. That investigation notes: With UMIs, 5'RACE template switching was used to make TCR beta cDNA.

The source was PBMCs from blood, collected on the day of vaccination. These receptors were taken from a man between 50 and 59 years old who received an inactivated influenza vaccine.

This rearrangement joins TRBV27 to TRBJ2-7, with 8 positions matching TRBD1. The trim removed 0 bases at V and 2 bases at J, leaving 3 bases unmatched. Germline lookup yields CDR1 MNHEY and CDR2 SMNVEV (reference sequence). CDR3 length equals 15 residues. In DNA, the CDR3 is TGTGCCAGCAGTTTATCGCAGGGGGCTCCCTACGAGCAGTACTTC. Protein sequence: CASSLSQGAPYEQYF.

This clonotype came up a few times. This clone may be a read error of a much larger clone one base away. The gene calls are TRBV27 and TRBJ2-1; 11 bases match TRBD1. The CDR3 covers 15 residues. Germline V gene data show CDR1 as MNHEY and CDR2 as SMNVEV (reference sequence). Losses at the gene ends were 4 bases for V and 4 bases for J; bases not matched to a gene: 3. The chain's CDR3 is CASSYGTGGYNEQFF. DNA for the CDR3: TGTGCCAGCAGTTACGGGACAGGGGGATACAATGAGCAGTTCTTC.

V usage is TRBV7-9 and J usage is TRBJ2-7; 9 bases match TRBD1. Trimming at V came to 0 bases and at J to 4 bases, leaving 4 bases not matched to a gene. The CDR3 sequence is 15 residues long. Germline-derived CDR1 and CDR2 are SEHNR and FQNEAQ (reference sequence). The CDR3 reads CASSLADRGVYEQYF. The CDR3 nucleotides read TGTGCCAGCAGCTTAGCGGACAGGGGAGTATACGAGCAGTACTTC.

This clonotype has just a few counts. The rearrangement links TRBV6-1 to TRBJ2-2; 11 bases match TRBD1. This CDR3 contains 15 residues. Looked up from germline, CDR1 is MNHNS and CDR2 is SASEGT. Trimming at V came to 6 bases and at J to 4 bases, leaving 4 bases not matched to a gene. The CDR3 coding sequence is TGTGCCAGCAGAACGGGACAGGGGGGCACCGGGGAGCTGTTTTTT. This encodes CASRTGQGGTGELFF.

This clonotype was counted at least ten times. The chain has TRBV10-3 and TRBJ2-7; 10 bases match TRBD2. The germline V gene encodes CDR1 ENHRY and CDR2 SYGVKD. V dropped 0 bases and J dropped 2; count of bases not matched to a gene: 1. The CDR3 runs to 15 residues. The CDR3 DNA reads as TGTGCCATCAGTGAGTCAAGCGGGGGGGCCTACGAGCAGTACTTC. Translated, it gives CAISESSGGAYEQYF.